A single TCR beta chain is shown here with its context. Antigen specificity is unknown. This sample is drawn from a study of post-analysis software for immune sequencing data. Incorporated into the TCR beta cDNA libraries were unique molecular identifiers, which served to reduce PCR and sequencing biases. TCRdb ran MiXCR on the PCR reads and lists one entry per CDR3 protein. Seen here are around 190,000 distinct CDR3 sequences, approximately 29% observed once, and the top ten hold nearly 3.5%. Study observations and caveats: People with multiple sclerosis had a significantly lower normalized Chao1 diversity than controls did.

Sequencing input: blood. This TCR was recovered from a girl under 18 with multiple sclerosis.

The CDR3 reads CASSQALSTNYGYTF. CDR3 bases: TGTGCCAGCAGCCAAGCGCTCAGCACTAACTATGGCTACACCTTC. This chain links TRBV14 with TRBJ1-2; D gene ambiguous. Trimming pared 1 base from V and 0 bases from J, leaving 9 bases between. Germline V CDR1 and CDR2: SGHDN, FVKESK. This CDR3 region has 15 residues.